This T cell receptor (beta chain) comes out of a study of cytomegalovirus exposure and HLA in healthy donors. The PCR made use of 60 Vbeta and 13 Jbeta primers. Produced via immunoSEQ multiplex PCR; TCRdb's table is partial and in-frame only. The sample yields tens of thousands of clones, around four fifths seen once. As for this clone: As yet, its antigen is unknown.

This CDR3 region has 15 residues. Trimming stripped 0 bases from V and 5 bases from J, with 13 bases between. From germline, CDR1 is SNHLY and CDR2 FYNNEI. Regarding the study as a whole: The only immune exposure information that was available was CMV serostatus.

It was healthy bone marrow donors who served as donors. The chain couples TRBV2 to TRBJ1-2; weak D call: TRBD1 (5 bases). The sample comprised PBMCs. This TCR came from a young woman in good health and CMV-seropositive. The CDR3 region has the DNA TGTGCCAGCAGTGAAGCGGACCTGGGGGGGTATGGCTACACCTTC. As protein: CASSEADLGGYGYTF. The full variable domain, completed using reference TRBV2 and TRBJ1-2, is EPEVTQTPSHQVTQMGQEVILRCVPISNHLYFYWYRQILGQKVEFLVSFYNNEISEKSEIFDDQFSVERPDGSNFTLKIRSTKLEDSAMYFCASSEADLGGYGYTFGSGTRLTVV.